This T cell receptor (beta chain) was identified during a study of persistence of HIV-infected CD4 T cells. CDR1 LNHDA and CDR2 SQIVND come from the germline V gene (reference sequence). CDR3 length equals 16 residues. Trimming removed 3 bases from V and 3 bases from J; junction bases left unmatched: 10. In this sample, this clone turned up a few times. What it recognizes is unknown. Sequencing used immunoSEQ version 4 in survey mode. Measured with immunoSEQ multiplex PCR; TCRdb has only the in-frame clones, and not every one. Of over 60,000 clones in the sample, approximately 75% are singletons; the top ten hold approximately 1.7%. An overlapping HIV-1 Gag peptide pool stimulated these cells at approximately 1 ug/peptide/mL. Sorted nonresponding memory CD4+ T cells were CD40L-negative, CD69-negative, CD45RO-high.

This chain joins TRBV19 and TRBJ1-2; TRBD1 matches at 7 bases. The TCR comes from an adult man with HIV who was CMV-seropositive. The sequenced sample was CD4+ T cells sorted from PBMCs after approximately 19-hour stimulation, obtained from a patient who received antiretroviral therapy. CDR3 nucleotide sequence: TGTGCCAGTAGTATCCGTGGAGACAGGGCGGACTATGGCTACACCTTC. It specifies CASSIRGDRADYGYTF. Full variable domain (remainder filled in from reference TRBV19 and TRBJ1-2): DGGITQSPKYLFRKEGQNVTLSCEQNLNHDAMYWYRQDPGQGLRLIYYSQIVNDFQKGDIAEGYSVSREKKESFPLTVTSAQKNPTAFYLCASSIRGDRADYGYTFGSGTRLTVV.